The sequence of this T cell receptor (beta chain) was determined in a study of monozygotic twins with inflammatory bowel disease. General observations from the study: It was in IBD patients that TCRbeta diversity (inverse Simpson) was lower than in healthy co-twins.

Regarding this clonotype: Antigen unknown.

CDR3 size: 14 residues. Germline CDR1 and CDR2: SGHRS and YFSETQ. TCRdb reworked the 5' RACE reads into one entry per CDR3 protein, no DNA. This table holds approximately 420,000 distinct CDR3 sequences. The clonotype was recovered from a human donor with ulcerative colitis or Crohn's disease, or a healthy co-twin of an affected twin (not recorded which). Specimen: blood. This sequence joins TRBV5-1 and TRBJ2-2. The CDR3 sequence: CASSSDSSTGELFF.